A single sample gave rise to the 12 T cell receptor beta chains below, sequenced in a study of CD8 T cells in Susac syndrome. RNA, at roughly 0.45 to 1 ug, was reverse transcribed with random hexamers. Each CDR3 protein gets one entry after TCRdb re-called the immunoSEQ multiplex PCR reads with MiXCR. Of fewer than 150,000 distinct CDR3 sequences in the sample, more than 85% were seen once. Sequenced sample: CD8+ T cells from PBMCs. These receptors came from a human donor with Susac syndrome.

The J gene is TRBJ2-1, the V gene TRBV10-3; D unclear. With 2 bases removed from V and 9 bases from J, the gap between germline ends came to 20 bases. Germline V gene sequence: CDR1 ENHRY, CDR2 SYGVKD. This CDR3 region has 16 residues. CDR3 in amino acids: CAISETLFQDNGEQFF. The CDR3 DNA reads TGTGCCATCAGTGAGACTCTGTTCCAGGATAACGGTGAGCAGTTCTTC.

This chain joins TRBV20-1 and TRBJ2-7; 13 bases match TRBD2. The germline V gene encodes CDR1 DFQATT and CDR2 SNEGSKA (reference sequence). Trimming cost V 2 bases and J 3 bases; bases outside gene matches: 10. CDR3 size: 17 residues. The CDR3 is CSARTLGTSGIHYEQYF. The CDR3 coding sequence is TGCAGTGCTAGAACCCTCGGGACTAGCGGGATCCACTACGAGCAGTACTTC.

The chain has TRBV13 and TRBJ1-5; D is perhaps TRBD1 (6 bases). Germline V gene data show CDR1 as PRHDT and CDR2 as FYEKMQ (reference sequence). Trimming removed 4 bases at V and 1 base at J, with 8 bases between. CDR3 length: 14 residues. The CDR3 DNA is TGTGCCAGCAGCTCCAGGGGAAGCAATCAGCCCCAGCATTTT. Residues: CASSSRGSNQPQHF.

The chain carries TRBV5-6 and TRBJ2-1; no clear D gene. Germline loops: CDR1 SGHDT, CDR2 YYEEEE. Between the trimmed V and J ends, which lost 0 bases and 2 bases, there was a span of 12 bases. The CDR3 covers 16 residues. CDR3 bases: TGTGCCAGCAGCTTGGGCGGTACGGCCACCTACAATGAGCAGTTCTTC. It yields the protein CASSLGGTATYNEQFF.

This sequence joins TRBV9 and TRBJ2-3; 10 bases are shared with TRBD2. The J segment lost 1 base and the V segment lost 6 bases, leaving 2 bases of the junction unmatched. The CDR3 consists of 14 residues. Germline V CDR1 and CDR2: SGDLS, YYNGEE. The CDR3 DNA is TGTGCCAGCACCGGGACTAGCGGCACAGATACGCAGTATTTT. It is translated as CASTGTSGTDTQYF.

The chain is built from TRBV5-6 and TRBJ2-1; D uncertain. Per germline, CDR1 SGHDT and CDR2 YYEEEE. This CDR3 is 19 amino acids long. Deletions cut 0 bases from V and 2 bases from J, with 21 bases between. CDR3 in amino acids: CASSLAPEPPMVPYNEQFF. The DNA of the CDR3 is TGTGCCAGCAGCTTGGCCCCGGAGCCACCTATGGTCCCCTACAATGAGCAGTTCTTC.

The chain carries TRBV12-3 or TRBV12-4 and TRBJ2-5; 8 bases agree with TRBD2. There are 15 residues in the CDR3. The V and J ends lost 3 bases and 2 bases, in that order; junction bases with no gene match: 5. CDR3 sequence reads: CASSFEREKQETQYF. CDR3 bases: TGTGCCAGCAGTTTTGAGCGGGAGAAGCAAGAGACCCAGTACTTC.

This clonotype is a singleton in its sample. This sequence joins TRBV5-6 and TRBJ1-2, with D maybe TRBD1 (6 bases). From germline, CDR1 is SGHDT and CDR2 YYEEEE. This CDR3 comprises 14 residues. Trimming took 0 bases from V and 3 from J, leaving 9 bases between them. The chain's CDR3 is CASSLGQAYYGYTF. DNA of the CDR3: TGTGCCAGCAGCTTGGGACAGGCTTACTATGGCTACACCTTC.

The chain links TRBV30 to TRBJ1-2; 8 nucleotides match TRBD1. In germline, CDR1 is GTSNPN, CDR2 SVGIG (reference sequence). This CDR3 comprises 14 residues. V lost 0 bases, J lost 8 bases, and 8 bases stayed unmatched. As DNA, the CDR3 is TGTGCCTGGAGTGTTGAGGGACAGGTGATAGGCTACACCTTC. It codes for CAWSVEGQVIGYTF. Supplemented by reference TRBV30 and TRBJ1-2, the full variable domain reads SQTIHQWPATLVQPVGSPLSLECTVEGTSNPNLYWYRQAAGRGLQLLFYSVGIGQISSEVPQNLSASRPQDRQFILSSKKLLLSDSGFYLCAWSVEGQVIGYTFGSGTRLTVV.

The rearrangement uses TRBV5-1 and TRBJ1-3; 7 bases line up with TRBD1. Unmatched junction bases numbered 10, after V lost 3 bases and J lost 1 base. CDR3 size: 17 residues. Germline CDR1 is SGHRS and CDR2 is YFSETQ. CDR3 loop: CASSSHPRGGSGNTIYF. In DNA form, the CDR3 reads TGCGCCAGCAGCTCGCACCCCAGGGGGGGGTCTGGAAACACCATATATTTT.

This chain connects TRBV12-3 or TRBV12-4 to TRBJ2-1; D call uncertain. This CDR3 spans 12 amino acids. V was pared by 7 bases and J by 7 bases, with 11 bases between. CDR3 residues: CASTPHGNEQFF. The CDR3 coding sequence is TGTGCCAGCACACCCCATGGTAATGAGCAGTTCTTC.

The chain recombines TRBV5-1 with TRBJ1-2; tentatively, D is TRBD1 (5 bases). Between the trimmed V and J ends, which lost 2 bases and 2 bases, there was a span of 13 bases. Germline lookup yields CDR1 SGHRS and CDR2 YFSETQ. CDR3 length: 15 amino acids. CDR3 amino acids: CASSFGTSINYGYTF. In nucleotides, the CDR3 is TGCGCCAGCAGCTTCGGGACCTCAATAAACTATGGCTACACCTTC.